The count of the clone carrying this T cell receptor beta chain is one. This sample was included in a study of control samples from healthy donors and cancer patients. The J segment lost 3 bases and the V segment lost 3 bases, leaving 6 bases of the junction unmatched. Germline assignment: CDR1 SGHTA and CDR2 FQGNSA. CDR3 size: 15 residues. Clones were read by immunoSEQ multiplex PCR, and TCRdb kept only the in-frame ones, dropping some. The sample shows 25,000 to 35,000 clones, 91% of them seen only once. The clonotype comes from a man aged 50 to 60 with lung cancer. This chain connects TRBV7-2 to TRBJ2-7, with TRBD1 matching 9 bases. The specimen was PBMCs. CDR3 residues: CASSFFGTGSYEQYF. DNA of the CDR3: TGTGCCAGCAGCTTCTTCGGGACAGGGAGCTACGAGCAGTACTTC.